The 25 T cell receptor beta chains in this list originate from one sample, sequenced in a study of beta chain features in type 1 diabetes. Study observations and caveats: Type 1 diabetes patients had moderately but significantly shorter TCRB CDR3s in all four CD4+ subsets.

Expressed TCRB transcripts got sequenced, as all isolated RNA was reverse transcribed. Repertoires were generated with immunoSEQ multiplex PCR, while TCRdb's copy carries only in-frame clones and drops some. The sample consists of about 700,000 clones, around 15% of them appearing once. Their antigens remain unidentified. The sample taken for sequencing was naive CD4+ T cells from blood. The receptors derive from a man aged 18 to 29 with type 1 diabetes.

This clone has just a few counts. The CDR3 loop is CASSPPGPNTGELFF. The CDR3 DNA is TGCGCCAGCAGCCCCCCGGGACCGAACACCGGGGAGCTGTTTTTT. J is TRBJ2-2 and V is TRBV5-1; possibly TRBD1 or TRBD2 for D (5 bases each). This CDR3 comprises 15 residues. V gave up 4 bases and J gave up 0 bases, with 10 bases separating them. Per the germline V gene, CDR1 is SGHRS and CDR2 is YFSETQ.

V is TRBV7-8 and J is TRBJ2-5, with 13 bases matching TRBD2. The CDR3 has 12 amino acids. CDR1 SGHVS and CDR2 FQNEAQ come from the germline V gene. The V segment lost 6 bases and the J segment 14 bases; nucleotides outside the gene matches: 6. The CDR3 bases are TGTGCCAGCAGTCTCGGGACTAGCGGGGCCTACTTC. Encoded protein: CASSLGTSGAYF.

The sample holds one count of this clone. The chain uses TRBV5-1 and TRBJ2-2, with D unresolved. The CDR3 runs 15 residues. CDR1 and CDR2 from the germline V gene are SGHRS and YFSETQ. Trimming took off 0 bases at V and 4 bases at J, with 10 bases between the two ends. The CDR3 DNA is TGCGCCAGCAGCTTGGCACCGGGCAGCACCGGGGAGCTGTTTTTT. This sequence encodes CASSLAPGSTGELFF.

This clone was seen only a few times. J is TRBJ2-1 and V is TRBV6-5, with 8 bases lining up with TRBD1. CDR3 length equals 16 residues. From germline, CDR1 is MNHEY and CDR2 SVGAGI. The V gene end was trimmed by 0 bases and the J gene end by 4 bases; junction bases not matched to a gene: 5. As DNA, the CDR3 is TGTGCCAGCAGTTACTCGAACAGGGGGTGGTACAATGAGCAGTTCTTC. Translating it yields CASSYSNRGWYNEQFF.

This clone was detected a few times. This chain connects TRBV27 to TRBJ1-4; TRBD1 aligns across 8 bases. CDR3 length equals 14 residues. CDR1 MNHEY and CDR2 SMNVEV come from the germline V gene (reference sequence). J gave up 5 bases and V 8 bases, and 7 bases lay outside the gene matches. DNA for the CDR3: TGTGCCAGCCGGGGGACAGGAACAAATGAAAAACTGTTTTTT. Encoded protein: CASRGTGTNEKLFF.

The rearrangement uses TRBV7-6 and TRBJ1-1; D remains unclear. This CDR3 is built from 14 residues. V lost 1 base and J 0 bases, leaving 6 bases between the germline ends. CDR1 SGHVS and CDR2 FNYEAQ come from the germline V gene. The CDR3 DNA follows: TGTGCCAGCAGCTTAGAGGGTTTGAACACTGAAGCTTTCTTT. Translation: CASSLEGLNTEAFF.

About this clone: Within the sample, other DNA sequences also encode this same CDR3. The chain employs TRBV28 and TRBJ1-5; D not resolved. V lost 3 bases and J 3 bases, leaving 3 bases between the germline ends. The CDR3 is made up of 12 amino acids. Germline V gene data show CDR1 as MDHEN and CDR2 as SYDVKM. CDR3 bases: TGTGCCAGCAGTTTGGCCAATCAGCCCCAGCATTTT. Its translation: CASSLANQPQHF.

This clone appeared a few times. CDR3 region: CATSRDLGELFF. For the CDR3, the DNA is TGTGCCACCAGCAGAGATCTCGGGGAGCTGTTTTTT. V and J are TRBV15 and TRBJ2-2; D remains ambiguous. The CDR3 sequence is 12 residues long. Trimming shortened V by 0 bases and J by 7 bases, and 3 bases separated the two germline ends. Germline loops: CDR1 LNHNV, CDR2 YYDKDF (reference sequence).

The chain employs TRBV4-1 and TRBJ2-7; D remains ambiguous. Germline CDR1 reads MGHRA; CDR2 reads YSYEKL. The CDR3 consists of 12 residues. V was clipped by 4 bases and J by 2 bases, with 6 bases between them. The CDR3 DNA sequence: TGCGCCAGCAGCCCTTCAGCCTACGAGCAGTACTTC. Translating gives CASSPSAYEQYF.

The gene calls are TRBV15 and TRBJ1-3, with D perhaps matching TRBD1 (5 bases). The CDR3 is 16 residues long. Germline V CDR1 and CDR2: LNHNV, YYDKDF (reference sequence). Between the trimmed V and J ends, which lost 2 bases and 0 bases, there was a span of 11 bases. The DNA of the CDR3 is TGTGCCACCAGCAGATTGGGACTATACTCTGGAAACACCATATATTTT. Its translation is CATSRLGLYSGNTIYF.

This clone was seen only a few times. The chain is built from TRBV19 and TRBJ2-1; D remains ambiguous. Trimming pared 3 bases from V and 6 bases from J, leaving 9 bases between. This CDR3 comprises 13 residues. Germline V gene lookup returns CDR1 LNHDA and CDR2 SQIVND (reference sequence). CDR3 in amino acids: CASSIRAPNEQFF. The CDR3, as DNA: TGTGCCAGTAGTATCCGGGCCCCCAATGAGCAGTTCTTC. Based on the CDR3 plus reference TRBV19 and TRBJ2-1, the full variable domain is DGGITQSPKYLFRKEGQNVTLSCEQNLNHDAMYWYRQDPGQGLRLIYYSQIVNDFQKGDIAEGYSVSREKKESFPLTVTSAQKNPTAFYLCASSIRAPNEQFFGPGTRLTVL.

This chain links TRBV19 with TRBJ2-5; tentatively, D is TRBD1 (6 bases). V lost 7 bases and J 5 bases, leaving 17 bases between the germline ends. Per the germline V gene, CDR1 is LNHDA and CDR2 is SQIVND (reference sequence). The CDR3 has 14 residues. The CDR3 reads CASNLGASRETQYF. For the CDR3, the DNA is TGTGCCAGTAACTTGGGGGCATCTAGGGAGACCCAGTACTTC.

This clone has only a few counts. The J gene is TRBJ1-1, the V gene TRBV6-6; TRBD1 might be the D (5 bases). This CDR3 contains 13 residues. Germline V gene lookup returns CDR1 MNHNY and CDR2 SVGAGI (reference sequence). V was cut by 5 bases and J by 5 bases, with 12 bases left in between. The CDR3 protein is CASSPGQATEAFF. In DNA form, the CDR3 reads TGTGCCAGCAGTCCAGGGCAAGCAACTGAAGCTTTCTTT.

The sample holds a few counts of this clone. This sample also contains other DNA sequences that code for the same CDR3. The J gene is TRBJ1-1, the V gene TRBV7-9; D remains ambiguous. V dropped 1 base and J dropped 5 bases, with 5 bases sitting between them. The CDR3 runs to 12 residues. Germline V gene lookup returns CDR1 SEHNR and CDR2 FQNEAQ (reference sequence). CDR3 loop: CASSLVTTEAFF. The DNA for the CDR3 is TGTGCCAGCAGCTTAGTGACTACTGAAGCTTTCTTT. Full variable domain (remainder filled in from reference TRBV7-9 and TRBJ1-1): DTGVSQNPRHKITKRGQNVTFRCDPISEHNRLYWYRQTLGQGPEFLTYFQNEAQLEKSRLLSDRFSAERPKGSFSTLEIQRTEQGDSAMYLCASSLVTTEAFFGQGTRLTVV.

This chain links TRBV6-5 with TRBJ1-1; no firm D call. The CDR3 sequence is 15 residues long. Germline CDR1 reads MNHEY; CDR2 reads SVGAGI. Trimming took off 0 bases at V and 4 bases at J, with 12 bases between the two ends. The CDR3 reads CASSYSTVGSTEAFF. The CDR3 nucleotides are TGTGCCAGCAGTTACTCGACGGTTGGAAGCACTGAAGCTTTCTTT.

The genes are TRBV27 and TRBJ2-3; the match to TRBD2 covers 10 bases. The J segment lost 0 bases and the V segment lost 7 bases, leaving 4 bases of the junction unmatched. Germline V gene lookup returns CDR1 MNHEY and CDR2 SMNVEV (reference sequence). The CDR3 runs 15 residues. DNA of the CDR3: TGTGCCAGCACCTTTAGCGGGGGGAGCACAGATACGCAGTATTTT. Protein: CASTFSGGSTDTQYF.

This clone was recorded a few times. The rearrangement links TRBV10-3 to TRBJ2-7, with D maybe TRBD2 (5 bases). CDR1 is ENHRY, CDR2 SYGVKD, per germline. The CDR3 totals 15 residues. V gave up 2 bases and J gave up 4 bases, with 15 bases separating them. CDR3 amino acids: CAISEPTIRTYEQYF. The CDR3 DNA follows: TGTGCCATCAGTGAGCCCACGATCCGGACTTACGAGCAGTACTTC.

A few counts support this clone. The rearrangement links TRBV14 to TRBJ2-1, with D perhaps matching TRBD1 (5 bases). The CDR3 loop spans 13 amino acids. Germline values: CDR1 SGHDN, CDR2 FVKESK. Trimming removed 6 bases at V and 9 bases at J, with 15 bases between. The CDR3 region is CASSPLGRGEQFF. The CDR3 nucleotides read TGTGCCAGCAGTCCCCTCGGAAGGGGTGAGCAGTTCTTC.

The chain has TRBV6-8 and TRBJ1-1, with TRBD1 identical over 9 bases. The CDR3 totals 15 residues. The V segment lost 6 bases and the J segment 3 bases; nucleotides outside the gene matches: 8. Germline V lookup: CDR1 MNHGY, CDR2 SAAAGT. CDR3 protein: CASSTTTGGDTEAFF. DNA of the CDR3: TGTGCCAGCAGCACGACGACAGGGGGTGACACTGAAGCTTTCTTT.

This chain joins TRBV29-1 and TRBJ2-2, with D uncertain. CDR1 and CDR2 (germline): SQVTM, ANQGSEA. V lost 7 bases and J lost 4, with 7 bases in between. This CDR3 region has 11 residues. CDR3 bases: TGCAGCGGCAAAGGCACCGGGGAGCTGTTTTTT. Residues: CSGKGTGELFF.

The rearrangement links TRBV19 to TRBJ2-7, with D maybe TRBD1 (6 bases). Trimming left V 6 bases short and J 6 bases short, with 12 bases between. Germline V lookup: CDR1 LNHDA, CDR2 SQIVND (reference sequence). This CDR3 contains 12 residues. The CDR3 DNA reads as TGTGCCAGTAGGGACAGAGGGGGCGAGCAGTACTTC. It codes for CASRDRGGEQYF.

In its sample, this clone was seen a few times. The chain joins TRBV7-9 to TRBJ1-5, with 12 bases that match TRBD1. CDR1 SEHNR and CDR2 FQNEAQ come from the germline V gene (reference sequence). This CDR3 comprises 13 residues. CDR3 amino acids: CAGGTGGSQPQHF. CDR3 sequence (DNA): TGTGCTGGCGGGACAGGGGGCAGTCAGCCCCAGCATTTT.

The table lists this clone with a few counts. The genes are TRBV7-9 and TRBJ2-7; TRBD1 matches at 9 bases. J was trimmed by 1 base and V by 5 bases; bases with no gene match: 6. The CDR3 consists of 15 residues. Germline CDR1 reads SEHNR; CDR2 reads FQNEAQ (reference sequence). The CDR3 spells CASSAPGQGSYEQYF. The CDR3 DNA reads TGTGCCAGCAGCGCTCCGGGACAGGGATCCTACGAGCAGTACTTC.

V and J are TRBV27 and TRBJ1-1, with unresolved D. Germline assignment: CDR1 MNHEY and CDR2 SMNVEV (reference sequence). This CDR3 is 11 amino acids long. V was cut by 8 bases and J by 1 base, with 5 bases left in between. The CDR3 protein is CASAGNTEAFF. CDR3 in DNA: TGTGCCAGCGCAGGGAACACTGAAGCTTTCTTT.

The CDR3 DNA reads TGTGCCTCGGGAGGGGAAGTAGGCTACACCTTC. It is translated as CASGGEVGYTF. This chain connects TRBV30 to TRBJ1-2, with D perhaps matching TRBD1 (5 bases). The CDR3 extends over 11 amino acids. V dropped 7 bases and J dropped 8 bases, with 14 bases sitting between them. Germline-derived CDR1 and CDR2 are GTSNPN and SVGIG (reference sequence).